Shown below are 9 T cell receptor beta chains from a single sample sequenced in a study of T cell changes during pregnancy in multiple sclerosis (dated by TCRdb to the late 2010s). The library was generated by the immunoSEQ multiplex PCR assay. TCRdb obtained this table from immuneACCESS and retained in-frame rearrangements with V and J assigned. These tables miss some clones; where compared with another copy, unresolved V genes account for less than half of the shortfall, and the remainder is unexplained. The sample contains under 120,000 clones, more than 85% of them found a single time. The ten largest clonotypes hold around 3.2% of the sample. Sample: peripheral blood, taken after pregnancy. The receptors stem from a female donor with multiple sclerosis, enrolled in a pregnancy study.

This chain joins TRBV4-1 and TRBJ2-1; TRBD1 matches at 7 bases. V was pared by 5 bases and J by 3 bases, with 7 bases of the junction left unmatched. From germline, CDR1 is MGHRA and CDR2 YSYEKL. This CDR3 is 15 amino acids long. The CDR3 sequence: CASSFPGTVYNEQFF. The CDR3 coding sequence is TGCGCCAGCAGCTTCCCCGGGACAGTCTACAATGAGCAGTTCTTC.

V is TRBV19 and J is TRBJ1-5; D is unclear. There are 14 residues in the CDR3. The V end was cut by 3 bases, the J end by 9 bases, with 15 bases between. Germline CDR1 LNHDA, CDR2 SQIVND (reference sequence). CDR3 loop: CASSIIPGMGPQHF. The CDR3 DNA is TGTGCCAGTAGTATCATCCCCGGGATGGGGCCCCAGCATTTT.

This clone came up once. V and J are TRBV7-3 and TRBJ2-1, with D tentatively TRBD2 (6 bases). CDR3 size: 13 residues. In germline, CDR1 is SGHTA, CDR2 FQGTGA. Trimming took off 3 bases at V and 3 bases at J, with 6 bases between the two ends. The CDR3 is CASSLTSYNEQFF. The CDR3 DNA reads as TGTGCCAGCAGCTTGACTAGCTACAATGAGCAGTTCTTC.

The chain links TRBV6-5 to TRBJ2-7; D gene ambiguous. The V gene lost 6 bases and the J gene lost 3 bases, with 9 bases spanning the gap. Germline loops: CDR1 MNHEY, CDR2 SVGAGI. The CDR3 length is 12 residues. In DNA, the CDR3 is TGTGCCAGCAGCCAAGAGAACTACGAGCAGTACTTC. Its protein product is CASSQENYEQYF.

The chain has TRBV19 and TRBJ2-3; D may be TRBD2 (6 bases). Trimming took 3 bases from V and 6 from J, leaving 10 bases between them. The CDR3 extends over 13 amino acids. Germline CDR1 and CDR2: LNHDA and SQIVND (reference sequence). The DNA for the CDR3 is TGTGCCAGTAGTATCCCGGGACTGGATACGCAGTATTTT. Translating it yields CASSIPGLDTQYF.

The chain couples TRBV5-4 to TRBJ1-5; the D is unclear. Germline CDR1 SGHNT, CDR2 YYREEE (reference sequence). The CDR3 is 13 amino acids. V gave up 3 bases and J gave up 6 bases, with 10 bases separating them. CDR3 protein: CASSSGRFQPQHF. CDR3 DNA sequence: TGTGCCAGCAGCTCTGGCAGATTTCAGCCCCAGCATTTT. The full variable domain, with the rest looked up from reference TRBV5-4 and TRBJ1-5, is ETGVTQSPTHLIKTRGQQVTLRCSSQSGHNTVSWYQQALGQGPQFIFQYYREEENGRGNFPPRFSGLQFPNYSSELNVNALELDDSALYLCASSSGRFQPQHFGDGTRLSIL.

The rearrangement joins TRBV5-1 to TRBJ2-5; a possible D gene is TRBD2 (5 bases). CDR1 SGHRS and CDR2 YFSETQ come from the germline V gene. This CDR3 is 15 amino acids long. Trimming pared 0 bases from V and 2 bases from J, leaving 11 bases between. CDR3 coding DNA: TGCGCCAGCAGCTTGGTTCGGGGTAGTCAAGAGACCCAGTACTTC. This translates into CASSLVRGSQETQYF.

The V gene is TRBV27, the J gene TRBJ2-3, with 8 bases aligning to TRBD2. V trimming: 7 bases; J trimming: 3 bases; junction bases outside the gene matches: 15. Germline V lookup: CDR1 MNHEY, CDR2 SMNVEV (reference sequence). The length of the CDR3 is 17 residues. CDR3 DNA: TGTGCCAGCACCCTGATTGGGGAGCGGGGGACTACAGATACGCAGTATTTT. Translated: CASTLIGERGTTDTQYF.

CDR3 residues: CSATRGGEQFF. The DNA for the CDR3 is TGCAGCGCTACTCGCGGCGGTGAGCAGTTCTTC. The chain uses TRBV29-1 and TRBJ2-1; D gene uncertain. The CDR3 loop spans 11 amino acids. Per the germline V gene, CDR1 is SQVTM and CDR2 is ANQGSEA. The V end was cut by 7 bases, the J end by 9 bases, with 13 bases between.